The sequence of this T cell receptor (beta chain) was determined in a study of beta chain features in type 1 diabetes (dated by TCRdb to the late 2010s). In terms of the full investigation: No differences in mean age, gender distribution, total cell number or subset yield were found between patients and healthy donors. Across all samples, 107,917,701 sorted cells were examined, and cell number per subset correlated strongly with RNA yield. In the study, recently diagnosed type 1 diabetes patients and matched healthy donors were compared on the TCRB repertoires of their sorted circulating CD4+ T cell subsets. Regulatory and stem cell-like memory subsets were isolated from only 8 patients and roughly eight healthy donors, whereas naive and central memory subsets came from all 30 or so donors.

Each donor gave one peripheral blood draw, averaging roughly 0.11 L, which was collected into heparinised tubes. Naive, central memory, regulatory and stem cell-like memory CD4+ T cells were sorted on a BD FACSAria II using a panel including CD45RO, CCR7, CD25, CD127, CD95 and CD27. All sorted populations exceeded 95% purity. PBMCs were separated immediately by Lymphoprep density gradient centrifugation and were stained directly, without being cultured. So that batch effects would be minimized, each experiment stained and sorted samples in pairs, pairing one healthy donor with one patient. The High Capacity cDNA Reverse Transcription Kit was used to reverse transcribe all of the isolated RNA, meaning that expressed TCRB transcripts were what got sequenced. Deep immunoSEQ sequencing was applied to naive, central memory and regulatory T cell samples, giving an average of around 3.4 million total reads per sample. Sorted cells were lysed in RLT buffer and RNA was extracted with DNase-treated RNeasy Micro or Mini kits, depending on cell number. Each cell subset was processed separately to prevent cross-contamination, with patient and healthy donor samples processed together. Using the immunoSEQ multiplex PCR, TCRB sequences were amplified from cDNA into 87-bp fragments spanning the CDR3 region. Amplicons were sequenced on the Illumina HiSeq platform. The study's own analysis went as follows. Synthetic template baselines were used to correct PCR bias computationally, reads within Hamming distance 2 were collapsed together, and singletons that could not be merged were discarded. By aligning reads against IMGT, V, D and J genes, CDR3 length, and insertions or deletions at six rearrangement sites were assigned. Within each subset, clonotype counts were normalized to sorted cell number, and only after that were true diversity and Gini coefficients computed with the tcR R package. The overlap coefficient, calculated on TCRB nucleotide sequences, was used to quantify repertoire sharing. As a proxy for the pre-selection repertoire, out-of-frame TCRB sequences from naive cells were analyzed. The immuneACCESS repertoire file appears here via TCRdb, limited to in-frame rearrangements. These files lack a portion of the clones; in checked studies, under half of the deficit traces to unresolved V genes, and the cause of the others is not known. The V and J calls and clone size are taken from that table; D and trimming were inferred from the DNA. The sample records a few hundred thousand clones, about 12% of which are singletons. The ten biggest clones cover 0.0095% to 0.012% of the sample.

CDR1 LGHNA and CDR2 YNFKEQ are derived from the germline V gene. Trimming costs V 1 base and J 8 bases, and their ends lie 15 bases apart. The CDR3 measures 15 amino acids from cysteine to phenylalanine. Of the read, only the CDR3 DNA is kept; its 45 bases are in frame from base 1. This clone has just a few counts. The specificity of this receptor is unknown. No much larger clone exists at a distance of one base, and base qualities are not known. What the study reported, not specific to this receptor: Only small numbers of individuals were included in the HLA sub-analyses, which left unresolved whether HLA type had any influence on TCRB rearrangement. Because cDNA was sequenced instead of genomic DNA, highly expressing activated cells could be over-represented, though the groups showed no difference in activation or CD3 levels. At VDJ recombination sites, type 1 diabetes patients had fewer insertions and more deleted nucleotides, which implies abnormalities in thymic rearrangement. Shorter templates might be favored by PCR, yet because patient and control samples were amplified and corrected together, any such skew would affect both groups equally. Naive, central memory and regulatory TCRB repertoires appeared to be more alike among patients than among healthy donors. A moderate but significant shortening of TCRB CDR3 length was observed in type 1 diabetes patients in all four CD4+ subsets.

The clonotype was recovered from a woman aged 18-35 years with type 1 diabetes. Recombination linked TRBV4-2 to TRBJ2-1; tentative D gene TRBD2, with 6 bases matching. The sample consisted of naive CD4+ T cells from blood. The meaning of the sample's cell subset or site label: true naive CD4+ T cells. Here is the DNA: TGTGCCAGCAGCCAAGGCACTAGCCCTTCCGATGAGCAGTTCTTC. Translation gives CASSQGTSPSDEQFF.